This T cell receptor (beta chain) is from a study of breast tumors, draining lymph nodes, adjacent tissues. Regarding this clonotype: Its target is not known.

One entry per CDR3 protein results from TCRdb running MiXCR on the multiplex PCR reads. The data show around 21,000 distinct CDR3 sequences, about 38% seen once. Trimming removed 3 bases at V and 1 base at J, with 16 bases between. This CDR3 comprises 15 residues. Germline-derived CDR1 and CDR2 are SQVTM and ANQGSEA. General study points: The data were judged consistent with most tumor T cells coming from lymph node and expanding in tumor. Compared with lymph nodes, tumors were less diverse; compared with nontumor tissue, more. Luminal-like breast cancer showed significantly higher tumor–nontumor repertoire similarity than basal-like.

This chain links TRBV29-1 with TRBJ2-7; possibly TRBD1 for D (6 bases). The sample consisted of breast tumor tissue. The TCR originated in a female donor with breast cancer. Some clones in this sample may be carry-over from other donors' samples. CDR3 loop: CSVDRGDTSSYEQYF. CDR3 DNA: TGCAGCGTTGACAGGGGCGACACCTCATCCTACGAGCAGTACTTC.